The 8 T cell receptor beta chains below all came from one sample that was sequenced in a study of read filtering for tumor transcriptome and immune sequencing. From roughly 0.4 ug of RNA, a library with molecular barcoded alpha/delta and beta/gamma adaptors was made. TCRdb used MiXCR to reprocess the reads, holding one entry per CDR3 protein. This sample yields about 48,000 distinct CDR3 sequences, of which roughly 20% are seen a single time; less than 20% belongs to the top ten. The specimen sequenced was a population of CD138-negative cells sorted from bone marrow. These receptors all come from a donor aged 40 or older with multiple myeloma.

This chain connects TRBV29-1 to TRBJ2-1; 7 nucleotides match TRBD2. In germline, CDR1 is SQVTM, CDR2 ANQGSEA. The CDR3 consists of 12 residues. V shed 7 bases, J shed 13 bases, and the junction held 13 bases outside the gene matches. This CDR3 is CSASPGGRGQFF. The CDR3 DNA reads as TGCAGCGCCTCCCCGGGAGGTCGAGGACAGTTCTTC.

Turning to this clonotype: Being one base from a much bigger clone, this may be a read error. The V and J genes are TRBV7-2 and TRBJ2-2; D is possibly TRBD2 (5 bases). Germline V gene lookup returns CDR1 SGHTA and CDR2 FQGNSA. Deletions cut 5 bases from V and 5 bases from J, with 9 bases between. This CDR3 spans 13 amino acids. The CDR3: CASSELGTGELFF. CDR3 bases: TGTGCCAGCAGCGAACTAGGAACCGGGGAGCTGTTTTTT.

Remarks on this clonotype: One junction end disagrees with the germline gene, perhaps due to a read error. The chain carries TRBV6-2 or TRBV6-3 and TRBJ2-2; D is possibly TRBD2 (6 bases). CDR3 length: 15 amino acids. CDR1 is MNHEY, CDR2 SVGEGT, per germline. The CDR3 loop reads CASSYSRGNSGELFF. Here the CDR3 DNA reads TGTGCCAGCAGTTACTCTCGGGGGAACAGCGGGGAGCTGTTTTTT.

Points on this clonotype: This may be a read error: a much more frequent sequence differs by one nucleotide. No conserved phenylalanine or tryptophan ends this CDR3, so it is likely a read error. The J gene is TRBJ2-1, the V gene TRBV20-1; 7 bases match TRBD2. J was trimmed by 8 bases and V by 2 bases; bases with no gene match: 9. This CDR3 comprises 14 residues. The germline V gene has CDR1 DFQATT and CDR2 SNEGSKA (reference sequence). The CDR3 loop reads CSARFGLGYDEQFL. Here the CDR3 DNA reads TGCAGTGCTAGATTTGGACTAGGATATGATGAGCAGTTCCTC.

This clonotype was counted many times. The V gene is TRBV9, the J gene TRBJ2-2, with unresolved D. The V end was cut by 0 bases, the J end by 8 bases, with 14 bases between. The germline gives CDR1 SGDLS, CDR2 YYNGEE. The CDR3 covers 15 residues. For the CDR3, the DNA is TGTGCCAGCAGCGTAGAGGTCTTCAGTGGAGGGGAGCTGTTTTTT. This codes for CASSVEVFSGGELFF.

Turning to this clonotype: The germline gene is not matched at one end of the junction; a read error may be the cause. The chain is built from TRBV11-2 and TRBJ2-2; tentative D call: TRBD1 (6 bases). Per germline, CDR1 SGHAT and CDR2 FQNNGV. This CDR3 has 15 residues. CDR3 DNA: TGTGCCAGCGGCTTAGTTGGCCAGGGGCCCGGGGAGCTGTTTTTT. Protein product: CASGLVGQGPGELFF.

This clonotype has at least ten counts. The gene calls are TRBV29-1 and TRBJ1-5, with 8 bases fitting TRBD1. J lost 2 bases, V lost 5 bases, and 2 bases had no gene match. Germline V gives CDR1 SQVTM, CDR2 ANQGSEA. The CDR3 extends over 13 amino acids. The CDR3 loop reads CSVLTGGNQPQHF. The CDR3, as DNA: TGCAGCGTTCTGACAGGGGGCAATCAGCCCCAGCATTTT.

In this sample, this clonotype turned up many times. This sequence joins TRBV3-1 and TRBJ2-7; a weak D match, TRBD1 (7 bases). Germline values: CDR1 LGHDT, CDR2 YNNKEL (reference sequence). V was pared by 5 bases and J by 3 bases, with 14 bases between. The CDR3 runs 14 residues. The CDR3 nucleotides are TGTGCCAGCAGCTCTCGACAGGGAGGCTACGAGCAGTACTTC. Its protein is CASSSRQGGYEQYF.